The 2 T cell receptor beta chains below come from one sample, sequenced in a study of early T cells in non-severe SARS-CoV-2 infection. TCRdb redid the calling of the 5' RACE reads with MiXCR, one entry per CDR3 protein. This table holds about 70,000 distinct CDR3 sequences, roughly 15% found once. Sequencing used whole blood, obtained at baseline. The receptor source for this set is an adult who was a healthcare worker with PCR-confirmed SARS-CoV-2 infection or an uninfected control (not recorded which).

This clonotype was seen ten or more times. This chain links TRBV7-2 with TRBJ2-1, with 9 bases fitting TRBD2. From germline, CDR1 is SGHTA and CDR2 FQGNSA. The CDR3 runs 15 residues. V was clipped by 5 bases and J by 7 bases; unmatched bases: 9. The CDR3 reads CASSISSGMRNEQFF. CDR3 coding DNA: TGTGCCAGCAGCATCTCTAGCGGGATGAGGAATGAGCAGTTCTTC.

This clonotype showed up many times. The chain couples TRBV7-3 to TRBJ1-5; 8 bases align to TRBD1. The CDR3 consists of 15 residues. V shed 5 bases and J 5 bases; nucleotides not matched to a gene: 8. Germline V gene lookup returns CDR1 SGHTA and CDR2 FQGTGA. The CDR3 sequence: CASSPNAGGDQPQHF. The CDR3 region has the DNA TGTGCCAGCAGCCCCAATGCAGGGGGCGATCAGCCCCAGCATTTT.